What follows are 27 T cell receptor beta chains derived from one specimen sequenced in a study of cytomegalovirus exposure and HLA in healthy donors (dated by TCRdb to the late 2010s). Libraries were prepared through the immunoSEQ multiplex PCR assay. A mixture of 60 forward primers for TCR Vbeta segments and 13 reverse primers for TCR Jbeta segments was used in the multiplex PCR. TCRdb retrieved this table from immuneACCESS and kept in-frame rearrangements only. Not all clones are present; in checked studies, unresolved V genes account for under half, and no reason is known for the remainder. The sample has roughly 170,000 clones on record, 84% of them singletons. Together, the top ten hold 1% of the sample. The sample was PBMCs. The receptors come from a man aged 25-45 years in good health and CMV-seronegative.

The rearrangement uses TRBV2 and TRBJ2-7; D unclear. The V end was cut by 7 bases, the J end by 6 bases, with 13 bases between. This CDR3 is 12 amino acids long. Looked up from germline, CDR1 is SNHLY and CDR2 is FYNNEI. The CDR3 protein is CASNTMGSEQYF. CDR3 nucleotide sequence: TGTGCCAGCAACACCATGGGCTCCGAGCAGTACTTC.

The chain has TRBV5-4 and TRBJ2-5; D is perhaps TRBD1 (5 bases). The CDR3 is 16 amino acids. The V end lost 3 bases, the J end lost 4 bases, and 19 bases lay between the germline ends. Germline CDR1 and CDR2: SGHNT and YYREEE (reference sequence). As DNA, the CDR3 is TGTGCCAGCAGCTCAAATCAGGGAAGACTGGGAGAGACCCAGTACTTC. Its translation is CASSSNQGRLGETQYF.

The chain has TRBV2 and TRBJ2-7; tentative D call: TRBD2 (6 bases). V was shortened by 7 bases and J by 0 bases, with 16 bases between the two germline ends. The germline gives CDR1 SNHLY, CDR2 FYNNEI. There are 15 residues in the CDR3. The CDR3 spells CASKAGTLSSYEQYF. Here the CDR3 DNA reads TGTGCCAGCAAGGCGGGGACGCTAAGCTCCTACGAGCAGTACTTC.

The chain couples TRBV6-5 to TRBJ2-4; D possibly corresponds to TRBD1 (5 bases). Trimming stripped 5 bases from V and 6 bases from J, with 5 bases between. The germline gives CDR1 MNHEY, CDR2 SVGAGI. The CDR3 is 11 amino acids. CDR3 in amino acids: CASSQGNIQYF. For the CDR3, the DNA is TGTGCCAGCAGTCAGGGAAACATTCAGTACTTC.

The chain recombines TRBV28 with TRBJ2-7; D unclear. Trimming removed 1 base at V and 5 bases at J, with 15 bases between. The length of the CDR3 is 15 residues. Per germline, CDR1 MDHEN and CDR2 SYDVKM. This CDR3 reads CASSLFQAYSDEQYF. DNA for the CDR3: TGTGCCAGCAGTTTATTCCAAGCTTACAGTGACGAGCAGTACTTC. The full variable domain, with the rest looked up from reference TRBV28 and TRBJ2-7, is DVKVTQSSRYLVKRTGEKVFLECVQDMDHENMFWYRQDPGLGLRLIYFSYDVKMKEKGDIPEGYSVSREKKERFSLILESASTNQTSMYLCASSLFQAYSDEQYFGPGTRLTVT.

The chain employs TRBV5-5 and TRBJ1-2, with D maybe TRBD1 (6 bases). The CDR3 runs 15 residues. The germline CDR1 and CDR2 sequences are SGHKS and YYEKEE (reference sequence). Trimming removed 4 bases at V and 3 bases at J, with 16 bases between. CDR3 in amino acids: CASSHRDTIYYGYTF. For the CDR3, the DNA is TGTGCCAGCAGCCATCGGGACACTATTTACTATGGCTACACCTTC.

This rearrangement joins TRBV5-1 to TRBJ2-7; 8 bases map to TRBD2. Germline loops: CDR1 SGHRS, CDR2 YFSETQ. The junction had 1 base not matched to a gene; V was cut back by 1 base and J by 1 base. The CDR3 covers 14 residues. The CDR3 is CASSLSGGSYEQYF. The CDR3 DNA reads TGCGCCAGCAGCTTGTCGGGAGGGTCCTACGAGCAGTACTTC.

The table lists this clone with a count of one. The rearrangement links TRBV10-1 to TRBJ2-1, with 13 bases identical to TRBD2. V gave up 3 bases and J gave up 3 bases; unmatched junction bases: 5. Germline V lookup: CDR1 WNHNN, CDR2 SYGVQD (reference sequence). This CDR3 is 17 amino acids long. The CDR3 bases are TGCGCCAGCAGTGATGGGACTAGCGGGGCGCGCTACAATGAGCAGTTCTTC. This gives the protein CASSDGTSGARYNEQFF.

This chain uses TRBV6-5 with TRBJ2-1; a possible D gene is TRBD1 (6 bases). The CDR3 loop spans 14 amino acids. Germline CDR1 is MNHEY and CDR2 is SVGAGI. V was trimmed by 5 bases and J by 0 bases, leaving 8 bases between them. The CDR3 sequence is CASSRGGSYNEQFF. The CDR3, as DNA: TGTGCCAGCAGTCGAGGGGGCTCCTACAATGAGCAGTTCTTC.

CDR3 DNA sequence: TGTGCCATCAGTACCAGCGGGGGGGCGGGAAATGAGCAGTTCTTC. Its protein is CAISTSGGAGNEQFF. V and J are TRBV10-3 and TRBJ2-1; the match to TRBD2 covers 10 bases. Germline V CDR1 and CDR2: ENHRY, SYGVKD. The CDR3 contains 15 residues. The V gene end was trimmed by 5 bases and the J gene end by 7 bases; junction bases not matched to a gene: 8.

This chain's CDR3 is CASSLRTGGIYNEQFF. The CDR3 DNA reads as TGTGCCAGCAGCCTGAGGACAGGGGGCATCTACAATGAGCAGTTCTTC. This chain links TRBV14 with TRBJ2-1, with TRBD1 matching over 11 bases. Trimming removed 4 bases from V and 3 bases from J; junction bases left unmatched: 5. Germline-derived CDR1 and CDR2 are SGHDN and FVKESK. CDR3 size: 16 residues.

V is TRBV25-1 and J is TRBJ2-7; D is possibly TRBD1 (5 bases). With 3 bases removed from V and 7 bases from J, the gap between germline ends came to 10 bases. The CDR3 loop spans 12 amino acids. Germline V gives CDR1 MGHDK, CDR2 SYGVNS. The CDR3 region has the DNA TGTGCCAGCAGTGAGAGTAGACAGGAGCAGTACTTC. This gives the protein CASSESRQEQYF.

This clone appeared a few times. The V call is TRBV28, the J call TRBJ2-7, with D perhaps TRBD2 (5 bases). CDR1 is MDHEN, CDR2 SYDVKM, per germline. V was clipped by 3 bases and J by 4 bases, with 19 bases between them. The CDR3 has 16 residues. CDR3 nucleotides: TGTGCCAGCAGTTTGTACGGGGTCAACTTTAAATACGAGCAGTACTTC. Amino acids: CASSLYGVNFKYEQYF.

The rearrangement uses TRBV28 and TRBJ1-2; 9 positions match TRBD1. Germline V gives CDR1 MDHEN, CDR2 SYDVKM. The CDR3 sequence is 14 residues long. V lost 5 bases and J lost 4; bases outside the gene matches: 5. This CDR3 is CASSAPGQGYGYTF. DNA of the CDR3: TGTGCCAGCAGTGCCCCGGGACAGGGCTATGGCTACACCTTC.

V gene TRBV5-1 combines with J gene TRBJ2-3, with D unresolved. Per germline, CDR1 SGHRS and CDR2 YFSETQ. V was cut by 6 bases and J by 0 bases, with 14 bases left in between. This CDR3 is built from 15 residues. Written as DNA, the CDR3 is TGCGCCAGCACCCCAGCGTCCCAGAGCACAGATACGCAGTATTTT. Amino acid sequence: CASTPASQSTDTQYF.

The genes are TRBV5-1 and TRBJ1-2; TRBD1 agrees at 8 bases. The junction had 6 bases not matched to a gene; V was cut back by 4 bases and J by 4 bases. The CDR3 extends over 14 amino acids. Germline CDR1 is SGHRS and CDR2 is YFSETQ. This CDR3 reads CASSTGQGRYGYTF. In DNA form, the CDR3 reads TGCGCCAGCAGCACAGGACAGGGCCGCTATGGCTACACCTTC.

The V and J genes are TRBV9 and TRBJ2-1, with 7 bases lining up with TRBD2. This CDR3 region has 18 residues. The ends lost 0 bases at V and 0 bases at J; junction bases unmatched: 9. Germline lookup yields CDR1 SGDLS and CDR2 YYNGEE. The CDR3 coding sequence is TGTGCCAGCAGCGTAGGGGCCAATCTAGCGGTCTCCTACAATGAGCAGTTCTTC. Protein product: CASSVGANLAVSYNEQFF. Looking up the rest from reference TRBV9 and TRBJ2-1 gives the full variable domain: DSGVTQTPKHLITATGQRVTLRCSPRSGDLSVYWYQQSLDQGLQFLIQYYNGEERAKGNILERFSAQQFPDLHSELNLSSLELGDSALYFCASSVGANLAVSYNEQFFGPGTRLTVL.

J is TRBJ2-5 and V is TRBV7-2; 12 positions agree with TRBD2. This CDR3 spans 19 amino acids. V lost 5 bases, J lost 5 bases, and 18 bases stayed unmatched. Germline CDR1 and CDR2: SGHTA and FQGNSA. CDR3 residues: CASSLRRLAGAGGGETQYF. The CDR3 DNA follows: TGTGCCAGCAGCCTCCGGAGACTAGCGGGAGCCGGTGGAGGGGAGACCCAGTACTTC. The full variable domain, completed using reference TRBV7-2 and TRBJ2-5, is GAGVSQSPSNKVTEKGKDVELRCDPISGHTALYWYRQSLGQGLEFLIYFQGNSAPDKSGLPSDRFSAERTGGSVSTLTIQRTQQEDSAVYLCASSLRRLAGAGGGETQYFGPGTRLLVL.

This chain uses TRBV28 with TRBJ1-2; TRBD1 matches at 11 bases. The germline V gene has CDR1 MDHEN and CDR2 SYDVKM. Germline trimming cut 1 base from V and 3 bases from J; bases unmatched to any gene: 4. There are 16 residues in the CDR3. The CDR3 here is CASSLYGQGADYGYTF. CDR3 coding DNA: TGTGCCAGCAGTTTATACGGACAGGGGGCGGACTATGGCTACACCTTC.

DNA of the CDR3: TGTGCCAGTAGTATCGGGTCAATCACAGATACGCAGTATTTT. This sequence encodes CASSIGSITDTQYF. The V call is TRBV19, the J call TRBJ2-3; D gene uncertain. The V and J ends lost 3 bases and 2 bases respectively, with 9 bases between them. Germline CDR1 LNHDA, CDR2 SQIVND (reference sequence). The CDR3 covers 14 residues.

This chain links TRBV2 with TRBJ2-3; 8 bases match TRBD2. This CDR3 spans 14 amino acids. Germline V gives CDR1 SNHLY, CDR2 FYNNEI. V trimming: 6 bases; J trimming: 5 bases; junction bases outside the gene matches: 7. Here the CDR3 DNA reads TGTGCCAGCAGCAACGGGGGGGGCGGAGATACGCAGTATTTT. It translates to CASSNGGGGDTQYF.

This chain uses TRBV7-2 with TRBJ2-1; D possibly corresponds to TRBD1 (6 bases). CDR3 size: 15 residues. Germline values: CDR1 SGHTA, CDR2 FQGNSA. Trimming took 7 bases from V and 2 from J, leaving 15 bases between them. The CDR3 region is CASTTGTPTYNEQFF. The CDR3 region has the DNA TGTGCCAGCACGACCGGGACACCTACCTACAATGAGCAGTTCTTC.

The chain uses TRBV7-6 and TRBJ2-3; D might be TRBD2 (6 bases). V dropped 8 bases and J dropped 3 bases, with 21 bases sitting between them. The CDR3 sequence is 16 residues long. Per the germline V gene, CDR1 is SGHVS and CDR2 is FNYEAQ. CDR3 loop: CASSLGGPDPTDTQYF. The CDR3 DNA reads TGTGCCAGCTCACTCGGGGGTCCCGACCCGACAGATACGCAGTATTTT.

The sample holds a few counts of this clone. The chain uses TRBV5-6 and TRBJ2-7; TRBD1 matches 7 bases. The length of the CDR3 is 16 residues. The V and J ends lost 0 bases and 3 bases, in that order; junction bases with no gene match: 9. The V gene's germline CDR1 is SGHDT and CDR2 YYEEEE. CDR3 amino acids: CASSLGNPGQSYEQYF. CDR3 bases: TGTGCCAGCAGCTTGGGAAACCCGGGACAGAGCTACGAGCAGTACTTC.

V is TRBV7-9 and J is TRBJ1-6; TRBD1 is a possible D gene (6 bases). CDR3 length equals 17 residues. CDR1 is SEHNR, CDR2 FQNEAQ, per germline (reference sequence). V lost 8 bases to trimming and J lost 0 bases, with 17 bases between them. As DNA, the CDR3 is TGTGCCAGCGGCCCTCCCCAGGGGAGCTCCTATAATTCACCCCTCCACTTT. Translating it yields CASGPPQGSSYNSPLHF.

The rearrangement links TRBV6-4 to TRBJ2-5, with 12 bases fitting TRBD1. The CDR3 runs to 15 residues. The germline CDR1 and CDR2 sequences are MRHNA and SNTAGT. The junction had 2 bases not matched to a gene; V was cut back by 2 bases and J by 4 bases. The CDR3 DNA follows: TGTGCCAGCAGTGACGGGACAGGGGGCGCAGAGACCCAGTACTTC. Residues: CASSDGTGGAETQYF.

V gene TRBV5-4 combines with J gene TRBJ2-5; 7 nucleotides align to TRBD2. The V gene end was trimmed by 1 base and the J gene end by 3 bases; junction bases not matched to a gene: 9. The CDR3 spans 16 residues. CDR1 and CDR2 (germline): SGHNT, YYREEE (reference sequence). CDR3 nucleotides: TGTGCCAGCAGCTTGAACCAGCGGGGAAACGAAGAGACCCAGTACTTC. Protein product: CASSLNQRGNEETQYF.